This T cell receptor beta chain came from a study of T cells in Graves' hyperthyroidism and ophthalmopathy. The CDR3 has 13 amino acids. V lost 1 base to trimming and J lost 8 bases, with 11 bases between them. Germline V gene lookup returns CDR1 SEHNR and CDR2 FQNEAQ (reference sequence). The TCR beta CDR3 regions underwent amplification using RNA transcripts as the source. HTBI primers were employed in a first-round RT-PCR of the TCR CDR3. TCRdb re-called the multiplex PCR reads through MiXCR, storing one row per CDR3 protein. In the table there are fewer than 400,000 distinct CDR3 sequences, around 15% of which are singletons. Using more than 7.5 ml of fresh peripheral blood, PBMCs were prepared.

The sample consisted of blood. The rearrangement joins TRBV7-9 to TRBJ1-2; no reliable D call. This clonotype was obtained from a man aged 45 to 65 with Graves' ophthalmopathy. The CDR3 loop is CASSLGPVEGYTF. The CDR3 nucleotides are TGTGCCAGCAGCTTAGGGCCAGTCGAGGGCTACACCTTC.